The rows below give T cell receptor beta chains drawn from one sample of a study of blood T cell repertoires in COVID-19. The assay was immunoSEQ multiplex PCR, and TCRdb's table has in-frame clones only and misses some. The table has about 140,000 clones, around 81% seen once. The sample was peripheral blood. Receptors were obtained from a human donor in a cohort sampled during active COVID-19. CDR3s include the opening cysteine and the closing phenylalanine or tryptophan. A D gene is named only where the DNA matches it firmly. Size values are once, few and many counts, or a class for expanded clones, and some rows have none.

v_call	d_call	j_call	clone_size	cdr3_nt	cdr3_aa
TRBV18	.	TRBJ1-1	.	TGTGCCAGCTCACCATCTCCAGGCTTCATGAACACTGAAGCTTTCTTT	CASSPSPGFMNTEAFF
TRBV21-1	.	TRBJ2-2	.	TGTGCCAGCAGCCCGGGACAGGGAGCCACCGGGGAGCTGTTTTTT	CASSPGQGATGELFF
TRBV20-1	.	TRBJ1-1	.	TGCAGTGCTAGTTCGGGAGATCGGGGCACTGAAGCTTTCTTT	CSASSGDRGTEAFF
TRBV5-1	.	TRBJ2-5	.	TGCGCCAGCAGCCCCATAGCGGCCGGGGAGACCCAGTACTTC	CASSPIAAGETQYF
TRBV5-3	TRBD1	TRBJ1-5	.	TGTGCCAGAAGCAGATCTTACAGGGGTAGTCAGCCCCAGCATTTT	CARSRSYRGSQPQHF
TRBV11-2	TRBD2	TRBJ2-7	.	TGTGCCAGCAGCTTCCCAACGGGAGGGCGGGAGCAGTACTTC	CASSFPTGGREQYF
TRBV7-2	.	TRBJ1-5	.	TGTGCCAGCAGCTCTGGACAGTCCAATCAGCCCCAGCATTTT	CASSSGQSNQPQHF
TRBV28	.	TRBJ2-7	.	TGTGCAGTAACGGACAGTTACTACGAGCAGTACTTC	CAVTDSYYEQYF
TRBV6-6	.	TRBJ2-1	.	TGTGCCAGCAGGATCAGAGCGGGTGGGACCTACAATGAGCAGTTCTTC	CASRIRAGGTYNEQFF
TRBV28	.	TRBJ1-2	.	TGTGCCAGCAGAGGGGCAGGCTTAGGCTATGGCTACACCTTC	CASRGAGLGYGYTF
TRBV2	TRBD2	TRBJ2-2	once	TGTGCCAGCAGTGCGCTAGCGGGAGGAGGGTCCGGGGAGCTGTTTTTT	CASSALAGGGSGELFF
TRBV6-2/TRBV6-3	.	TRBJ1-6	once	TGTGCCAGCAGTTACTCCGGGATTTCACCCCTCCACTTT	CASSYSGISPLHF
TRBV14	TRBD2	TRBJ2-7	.	TGTGCCAGCAGCCCGAGGACTAGCATCCTTTCTTACGAGCAGTACTTC	CASSPRTSILSYEQYF
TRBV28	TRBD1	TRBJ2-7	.	TGTGCCACCGAGCCGGGACAGGGGCGCGAGCAGTACTTC	CATEPGQGREQYF
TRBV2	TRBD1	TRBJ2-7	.	TGTGCCAGCCGACAGGGAGAGGGCTACGAGCAGTACTTC	CASRQGEGYEQYF
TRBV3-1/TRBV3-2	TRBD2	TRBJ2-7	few	TGTGCCAGCAGCCAACGGCTAGCGGGTGTTCAAGACGAGCAGTACTTC	CASSQRLAGVQDEQYF
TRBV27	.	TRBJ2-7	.	TGTGCCAGCGGGGTAGGGGTCTCCAGCTCCTACGAGCAGTACTTC	CASGVGVSSSYEQYF
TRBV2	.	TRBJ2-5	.	TGTGCCAGCAGGACAACACAAGAGACCCAGTACTTC	CASRTTQETQYF
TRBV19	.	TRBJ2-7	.	TGTGCCAGTAGCCTCCAGGGGGGTGGGGGCTACGAGCAGTACTTC	CASSLQGGGGYEQYF
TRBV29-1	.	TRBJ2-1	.	TGCAGCTCCGGACAGAGCTCCTACAATGAGCAGTTCTTC	CSSGQSSYNEQFF
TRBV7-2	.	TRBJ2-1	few	TGTGCCAGCAGCTTAGCGCTAACGGAGAATGAGCAGTTCTTC	CASSLALTENEQFF
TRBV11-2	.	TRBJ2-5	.	TGTGCCAGCAGCCGATCCAGGAACCAAGAGACCCAGTACTTC	CASSRSRNQETQYF
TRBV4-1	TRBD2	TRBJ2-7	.	TGCGCCAGCAGCCAATTAGCGGGAGAATACGAGCAGTACTTC	CASSQLAGEYEQYF
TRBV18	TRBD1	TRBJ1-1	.	TGTGCCAGCTCCTCGACAGGGGAAGCTGAAGCTTTCTTT	CASSSTGEAEAFF
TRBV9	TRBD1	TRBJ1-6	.	TGTGCCAGCAGCGGCGAACAGGGGCCAGATTCACCCCTCCACTTT	CASSGEQGPDSPLHF
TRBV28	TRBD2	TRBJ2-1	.	TGTGCCAGCAGACAGGGACTAGCGGGAGTTTACAATGAGCAGTTCTTC	CASRQGLAGVYNEQFF
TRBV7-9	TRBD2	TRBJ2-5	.	TGTGCCAGCAGCTCCGGACTAGCGGGGGGGGCCCAAGAGACCCAGTACTTC	CASSSGLAGGAQETQYF
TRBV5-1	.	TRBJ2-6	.	TGCGCCAGCACCCTGGGGGGAGTTGGGGCCAACGTCCTGACTTTC	CASTLGGVGANVLTF
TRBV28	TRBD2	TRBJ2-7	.	TGTGCCAGCAGTTCGCTAGCGGGAGTTGGGGAGCAGTACTTC	CASSSLAGVGEQYF
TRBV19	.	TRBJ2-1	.	TGTGCCAGTAGTATAGGACTATACAATGAGCAGTTCTTC	CASSIGLYNEQFF
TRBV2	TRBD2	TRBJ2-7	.	TGTGCCAGCAGTGCTAGCGGGAGTGCCCACGAGCAGTACTTC	CASSASGSAHEQYF
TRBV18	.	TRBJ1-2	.	TGTGCCAGCTCATCGGACAGTCTCTATGGCTACACCTTC	CASSSDSLYGYTF
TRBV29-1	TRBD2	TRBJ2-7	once	TGCAGCGTTGAAATTACCGGGACTACCTACGAGCAGTACTTC	CSVEITGTTYEQYF
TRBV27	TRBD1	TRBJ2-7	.	TGTGCCAGCAGTCCCGGGGACAGCTACGAGCAGTACTTC	CASSPGDSYEQYF
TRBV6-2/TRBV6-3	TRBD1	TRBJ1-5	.	TGTGCCAGCAGTTCGTCCGGGACAGCAAGCAATCAGCCCCAGCATTTT	CASSSSGTASNQPQHF
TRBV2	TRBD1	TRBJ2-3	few	TGTGCCGTCACCCGGGACAGCCCAGATACGCAGTATTTT	CAVTRDSPDTQYF
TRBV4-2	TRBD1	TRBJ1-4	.	TGTGCCAGCAGCCAAGATGGAGGGGGCAATGAAAAACTGTTTTTT	CASSQDGGGNEKLFF
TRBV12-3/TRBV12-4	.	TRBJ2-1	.	TGTGCCAGCAGTCCAAGGACTGGGCAGTTCTTC	CASSPRTGQFF
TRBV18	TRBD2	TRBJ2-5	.	TGTGCCAGCTCACCTTCGGGAGGCGGCGAGACCCAGTACTTC	CASSPSGGGETQYF
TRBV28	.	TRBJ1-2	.	TGTGCCAGCAGACTAAACTATGGCTACACCTTC	CASRLNYGYTF
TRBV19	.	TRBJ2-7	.	TGTGCCAGTAGGCCAGAAGGACTCACGGAGCAGTACTTC	CASRPEGLTEQYF
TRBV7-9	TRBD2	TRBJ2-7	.	TGTGCCAGCAGTCGTGCCGGGACTAGGAGTAACTACGAGCAGTACTTC	CASSRAGTRSNYEQYF
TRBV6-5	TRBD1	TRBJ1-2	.	TGTGCCAGCAGTTTGGGGACAGGGGGTGGCTACACCTTC	CASSLGTGGGYTF
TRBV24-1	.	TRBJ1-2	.	TGTGCCACCAGTGACCCCGGGGAGTATCAAGGGGGCTACACCTTC	CATSDPGEYQGGYTF
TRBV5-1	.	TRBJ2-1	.	TGCGCCAGCAGCTTGGAACAGGGATTCAATGAGCAGTTCTTC	CASSLEQGFNEQFF
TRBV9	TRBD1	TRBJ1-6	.	TGTGCCAGCAGCGTCACGGGGGGACAGGGGAATTATTCACCCCTCCACTTT	CASSVTGGQGNYSPLHF